The 16 T cell receptor beta chains below were found in one sample sequenced in a study of prognosis after radiotherapy for stage I lung cancer. From genomic DNA, TCR beta CDR3 was amplified by two-round multiplex PCR. Primers (each specific to one TRBV or TRBJ gene) were used in first-round PCR. TCRdb called the multiplex PCR reads again in MiXCR, with one record for every CDR3 protein. Among about 12,000 distinct CDR3 sequences listed, around half were seen once. Sequencing was performed on PBMCs, taken before or after stereotactic body radiation therapy (not recorded which). The receptors here all came from a donor older than 45 with non-small cell lung cancer.

In its sample, this clonotype was seen many times. The gene calls are TRBV9 and TRBJ2-7; D is perhaps TRBD2 (6 bases). Germline V lookup: CDR1 SGDLS, CDR2 YYNGEE. Trimming took 4 bases from V and 2 from J, leaving 16 bases between them. The CDR3 spans 15 residues. The CDR3 spells CASSSPHRGTYEQYF. CDR3 bases: TGTGCCAGCAGCTCACCCCATCGGGGGACCTACGAGCAGTACTTC.

V and J are TRBV7-3 and TRBJ2-3; D uncertain. There are 12 residues in the CDR3. Germline-derived CDR1 and CDR2 are SGHTA and FQGTGA. Trimming left V 1 base short and J 7 bases short, with 6 bases between. CDR3 DNA: TGTGCCAGCAGCTTAAAAACATATACGCAGTATTTT. It is translated as CASSLKTYTQYF. The full variable domain, completed using reference TRBV7-3 and TRBJ2-3, is GAGVSQTPSNKVTEKGKYVELRCDPISGHTALYWYRQSLGQGPEFLIYFQGTGAADDSGLPNDRFFAVRPEGSVSTLKIQRTERGDSAVYLCASSLKTYTQYFGPGTRLTVL.

This clonotype qualifies as medium-sized. J is TRBJ1-3 and V is TRBV19; TRBD1 agrees at 8 bases. This CDR3 contains 14 residues. The V segment lost 9 bases and the J segment 4 bases; nucleotides outside the gene matches: 8. The germline V gene has CDR1 LNHDA and CDR2 SQIVND (reference sequence). CDR3 sequence: CASRRQGKGNTIYF. CDR3 DNA sequence: TGTGCCAGCCGGCGACAGGGGAAGGGAAACACCATATATTTT.

This clonotype is medium-sized (0.01 to 0.1%) by share. CDR3 nucleotides: TGCGCCAGCAGCCAACCAGGGACAGCTCAGCCCCAGCATTTT. Amino acid sequence: CASSQPGTAQPQHF. V is TRBV4-1 and J is TRBJ1-5, with 7 bases matching TRBD1. The CDR3 runs 14 residues. V was clipped by 2 bases and J by 6 bases; unmatched bases: 4. The germline V gene encodes CDR1 MGHRA and CDR2 YSYEKL.

This clonotype has only one observation. The genes are TRBV20-1 and TRBJ1-3, with D possibly being TRBD1 (5 bases). Germline V gene sequence: CDR1 DFQATT, CDR2 SNEGSKA (reference sequence). The length of the CDR3 is 14 residues. Trimming cost V 4 bases and J 6 bases, with 16 bases left between them. The CDR3 reads CSATPSGIANTIYF. The CDR3 DNA sequence: TGCAGTGCTACCCCTTCAGGGATTGCAAACACCATATATTTT.

In its sample, this clonotype is medium-sized. This sequence joins TRBV30 and TRBJ2-3; D might be TRBD1 or TRBD2, each matching 5 bases. The V end was cut by 1 base, the J end by 11 bases, with 13 bases between. CDR3 length: 12 residues. Germline loops: CDR1 GTSNPN, CDR2 SVGIG (reference sequence). Written as DNA, the CDR3 is TGTGCCTGGAGTGGGGGCATCCGGGGGCAGTATTTT. Its translation: CAWSGGIRGQYF.

Within the sample, this clonotype is medium-sized. This chain uses TRBV20-1 with TRBJ2-3; the D gene is possibly TRBD2 (6 bases). Trimming removed 3 bases at V and 10 bases at J, with 17 bases between. This CDR3 contains 13 residues. Germline CDR1 and CDR2: DFQATT and SNEGSKA (reference sequence). The CDR3 sequence: CSARARLVLPQYF. For the CDR3, the DNA is TGCAGTGCTAGGGCTCGACTAGTCCTCCCGCAGTATTTT.

In the case of this clonotype: A read error is possible here, since a much larger clone lies one base away. The J gene is TRBJ1-1, the V gene TRBV4-2; the D gene is possibly TRBD1 (5 bases). Germline V gives CDR1 LGHNA, CDR2 YNFKEQ. There are 15 residues in the CDR3. CDR3 sequence (DNA): TGTGCCGGCAGCTCCGTGGTGGGACCTTACACTGAAGCTTTCTTT. Translated, it gives CAGSSVVGPYTEAFF.

The gene calls are TRBV2 and TRBJ2-3, with 14 bases that match TRBD2. Germline loops: CDR1 SNHLY, CDR2 FYNNEI. The ends lost 5 bases at V and 7 bases at J; junction bases unmatched: 5. The CDR3 contains 15 residues. CDR3 bases: TGTGCCAGCAGTCCGACTAGCGGGGGGGCAAATACGCAGTATTTT. It specifies CASSPTSGGANTQYF.

By its share, this clonotype is medium-sized. V is TRBV20-1 and J is TRBJ2-3; 9 bases are a match to TRBD2. V trimming: 2 bases; J trimming: 0 bases; junction bases outside the gene matches: 6. CDR1 and CDR2 (germline): DFQATT, SNEGSKA (reference sequence). This CDR3 is 16 amino acids long. This CDR3 is CSARSPGLASTDTQYF. The CDR3 DNA is TGCAGTGCTAGATCGCCGGGACTAGCTAGCACAGATACGCAGTATTTT.

As regards this clonotype: Compared with germline, one end of the junction differs, possibly owing to a read error. This rearrangement joins TRBV7-6 to TRBJ2-1, with D possibly matching TRBD2 (7 bases). Germline CDR1 and CDR2: SGHVS and FNYEAQ. The CDR3 covers 15 residues. The CDR3 coding sequence is TGTGTCAGCAGCTTAGGGGGGGCCCCAATCGATGAGCAGTTCTTC. Its protein product is CVSSLGGAPIDEQFF.

The chain is built from TRBV6-2 or TRBV6-3 and TRBJ1-3; D remains unclear. CDR1 MNHEY and CDR2 SVGEGT come from the germline V gene. The CDR3 is made up of 15 amino acids. The V gene lost 0 bases and the J gene lost 0 bases, with 6 bases spanning the gap. The CDR3 loop is CASSYSSGSGNTIYF. CDR3 bases: TGTGCCAGCAGTTACTCGTCAGGCTCTGGAAACACCATATATTTT.

V and J are TRBV20-1 and TRBJ2-7, with 11 bases fitting TRBD2. The CDR3 has 17 amino acids. In germline, CDR1 is DFQATT, CDR2 SNEGSKA (reference sequence). Losses at the gene ends were 7 bases for V and 4 bases for J; bases not matched to a gene: 18. CDR3 sequence: CSDRKSSGRSGSYEQYF. In nucleotides, the CDR3 is TGCAGTGATAGGAAGTCTAGCGGGAGGTCGGGCTCATACGAGCAGTACTTC.

The chain links TRBV6-1 to TRBJ2-7; weak D call: TRBD2 (6 bases). Trimming shortened V by 5 bases and J by 9 bases, and 17 bases separated the two germline ends. This CDR3 comprises 13 residues. Germline V gene data show CDR1 as MNHNS and CDR2 as SASEGT. For the CDR3, the DNA is TGTGCCAGCAGTACCAATAATGGGGGAGGGCAGTACTTC. It is translated as CASSTNNGGGQYF.

This clonotype ranks as medium-sized. This chain links TRBV4-1 with TRBJ1-5; D may be TRBD1 (5 bases). V gave up 0 bases and J gave up 2 bases, with 11 bases separating them. The length of the CDR3 is 16 residues. From germline, CDR1 is MGHRA and CDR2 YSYEKL. CDR3 region: CASSQDPQGGNQPQHF. The CDR3 nucleotides read TGCGCCAGCAGCCAAGATCCGCAGGGCGGCAATCAGCCCCAGCATTTT.

This clonotype is labeled as medium-sized. This chain connects TRBV19 to TRBJ1-2; possible D gene TRBD1, 5 bases. The CDR3 loop spans 16 amino acids. V gave up 4 bases and J gave up 4 bases, with 19 bases separating them. CDR1 LNHDA and CDR2 SQIVND come from the germline V gene (reference sequence). Written as DNA, the CDR3 is TGTGCCAGTAGTACCCTCCGGACACCTCACATCTATGGCTACACCTTC. It translates to CASSTLRTPHIYGYTF.